The 24 T cell receptor beta chains below come from one sample, sequenced in a study of blood T cell repertoires in COVID-19. Sequencing used immunoSEQ multiplex PCR; TCRdb keeps in-frame clones, though not all of them. This sample carries 150,000 to 200,000 clones, around 81% of them seen once, and the ten largest clones take about 2.7%. Sequenced material: peripheral blood. These receptors all stem from a human donor with acute or convalescent COVID-19. The donor label of this sample is uncertain.

The chain employs TRBV18 and TRBJ1-1, with D uncertain. V lost 2 bases and J 4 bases, leaving 5 bases between the germline ends. There are 12 residues in the CDR3. Germline V gene data show CDR1 as KGHSH and CDR2 as LQKENI. This CDR3 reads CASSPGLTEAFF. In nucleotides, the CDR3 is TGTGCCAGCTCACCAGGCCTCACTGAAGCTTTCTTT.

There are a few counts of this clone. The gene calls are TRBV12-5 and TRBJ2-2; D is perhaps TRBD1 (7 bases). V was trimmed by 0 bases and J by 2 bases, leaving 16 bases between them. Germline V CDR1 and CDR2: LGHNT, FRNRAP. The CDR3 spans 18 residues. The CDR3 DNA is TGTGCTAGTGGTTTGGTAGACAGGGTGGGAGGTAACACCGGGGAGCTGTTTTTT. This gives the protein CASGLVDRVGGNTGELFF.

The chain couples TRBV19 to TRBJ1-3; D gene uncertain. Trimming cost V 3 bases and J 0 bases, with 9 bases left between them. In germline, CDR1 is LNHDA, CDR2 SQIVND (reference sequence). The length of the CDR3 is 15 residues. The CDR3 sequence: CASSIKGDSGNTIYF. The CDR3 DNA reads as TGTGCCAGTAGTATCAAGGGAGACTCTGGAAACACCATATATTTT.

The gene calls are TRBV18 and TRBJ1-1; 7 bases line up with TRBD1. The germline V gene encodes CDR1 KGHSH and CDR2 LQKENI. The CDR3 is 13 residues long. V was pared by 6 bases and J by 1 base, with 2 bases of the junction left unmatched. Written as DNA, the CDR3 is TGTGCCAGCTCCTGGGACAGGAACACTGAAGCTTTCTTT. This encodes CASSWDRNTEAFF. Using reference TRBV18 and TRBJ1-1 for the parts outside the CDR3, the full variable domain is NAGVMQNPRHLVRRRGQEARLRCSPMKGHSHVYWYRQLPEEGLKFMVYLQKENIIDESGMPKERFSAEFPKEGPSILRIQQVVRGDSAAYFCASSWDRNTEAFFGQGTRLTVV.

The rearrangement links TRBV6-2 or TRBV6-3 to TRBJ2-1; D not certain. From germline, CDR1 is MNHEY and CDR2 SVGEGT. CDR3 size: 15 residues. Trimming removed 6 bases at V and 0 bases at J, with 12 bases between. CDR3 sequence (DNA): TGTGCCAGCAGCGATACCAGATTCTCCTACAATGAGCAGTTCTTC. Its translation: CASSDTRFSYNEQFF.

The chain carries TRBV6-5 and TRBJ2-2; D is possibly TRBD1 (6 bases). The CDR3 totals 12 residues. Germline V gives CDR1 MNHEY, CDR2 SVGAGI. Trimming stripped 4 bases from V and 8 bases from J, with 8 bases between. Written as DNA, the CDR3 is TGTGCCAGCAGTTTGGGGGCTGGGGAGCTGTTTTTT. It codes for CASSLGAGELFF.

The V call is TRBV5-4, the J call TRBJ2-7; TRBD2 is a possible D gene (5 bases). V gave up 0 bases and J gave up 5 bases, with 9 bases separating them. The CDR3 spans 13 residues. From germline, CDR1 is SGHNT and CDR2 YYREEE (reference sequence). CDR3 protein: CASSLERVDEQYF. Written as DNA, the CDR3 is TGTGCCAGCAGCTTGGAGAGGGTCGACGAGCAGTACTTC.

V gene TRBV9 combines with J gene TRBJ2-1, with TRBD1 identical over 7 bases. Germline assignment: CDR1 SGDLS and CDR2 YYNGEE. V trimming: 0 bases; J trimming: 6 bases; junction bases outside the gene matches: 9. The CDR3 spans 16 residues. CDR3 loop: CASSVEGQPTPNEQFF. CDR3 nucleotide sequence: TGTGCCAGCAGCGTAGAGGGACAGCCTACCCCCAATGAGCAGTTCTTC.

The genes are TRBV6-5 and TRBJ2-2, with 9 bases lining up with TRBD2. Germline CDR1 reads MNHEY; CDR2 reads SVGAGI. This CDR3 is built from 14 residues. Losses at the gene ends were 10 bases for V and 7 bases for J; bases not matched to a gene: 10. CDR3 nucleotides: TGTGCCATCCGGGCTAGCGGGATGAGCGGGGAGCTGTTTTTT. Translated: CAIRASGMSGELFF.

The chain carries TRBV27 and TRBJ2-7, with 10 bases fitting TRBD2. Losses at the gene ends were 6 bases for V and 2 bases for J; bases not matched to a gene: 4. Germline CDR1 is MNHEY and CDR2 is SMNVEV (reference sequence). The CDR3 loop spans 14 amino acids. For the CDR3, the DNA is TGTGCCAGCAGCCGGACTAGCGGCCCCTACGAGCAGTACTTC. Protein sequence: CASSRTSGPYEQYF.

The V gene is TRBV6-5, the J gene TRBJ2-1, with D tentatively TRBD1 (5 bases). In germline, CDR1 is MNHEY, CDR2 SVGAGI. V lost 5 bases and J 0 bases, leaving 11 bases between the germline ends. The CDR3 spans 15 residues. The CDR3 reads CASSRSGYSYNEQFF. The CDR3 nucleotides read TGTGCCAGCAGTCGTTCAGGGTACTCCTACAATGAGCAGTTCTTC.

The genes are TRBV21-1 and TRBJ2-7; TRBD2, the table's D call, was not compared with the DNA. TRBV21-1 is tagged as a pseudogene. The CDR3 covers 15 residues. CDR3 nucleotide sequence: TGTGCCAGCAGCAAAGGTAGCGGGGGCCCTTACTTCAAGTACTTC. Translation gives CASSKGSGGPYFKYF.

The chain recombines TRBV5-5 with TRBJ2-3; TRBD2 aligns across 12 bases. The CDR3 length is 17 residues. The germline gives CDR1 SGHKS, CDR2 YYEKEE (reference sequence). Germline trimming cut 4 bases from V and 0 bases from J; bases unmatched to any gene: 6. CDR3 DNA sequence: TGTGCCAGCAGCGCCTCTAGCGGGGGGGCTAGCACAGATACGCAGTATTTT. Translated: CASSASSGGASTDTQYF.

The genes are TRBV2 and TRBJ2-1, with D maybe TRBD2 (5 bases). This CDR3 spans 13 amino acids. V dropped 8 bases and J dropped 6 bases, with 14 bases sitting between them. Per germline, CDR1 SNHLY and CDR2 FYNNEI. The DNA for the CDR3 is TGTGCCAGCGGCCCGGCGGGTTTCAATGAGCAGTTCTTC. Translation: CASGPAGFNEQFF.

V usage is TRBV6-5 and J usage is TRBJ2-2, with TRBD2 matching 13 bases. This CDR3 is 15 amino acids long. V shed 6 bases and J 7 bases; nucleotides not matched to a gene: 5. In germline, CDR1 is MNHEY, CDR2 SVGAGI. The CDR3 sequence is CASSGTSGALGELFF. The CDR3, as DNA: TGTGCCAGCAGCGGGACTAGCGGGGCTCTCGGGGAGCTGTTTTTT.

This clone was seen a few times. This chain joins TRBV3-1 (or the pseudogene TRBV3-2) and TRBJ1-3, with D possibly matching TRBD1 (6 bases). The CDR3 spans 16 residues. The V end was cut by 0 bases, the J end by 2 bases, with 11 bases between. Germline lookup yields CDR1 LGHDT and CDR2 YNNKEL (reference sequence). The DNA for the CDR3 is TGTGCCAGCAGCCAAGACGCTGGGACACCTGGAAACACCATATATTTT. Translated: CASSQDAGTPGNTIYF.

The rearrangement joins TRBV24-1 to TRBJ1-5; tentatively, D is TRBD1 (5 bases). V was trimmed by 8 bases and J by 7 bases, leaving 17 bases between them. The CDR3 is made up of 14 amino acids. Germline CDR1 and CDR2: KGHDR and SFDVKD. CDR3 coding DNA: TGTGCCACCACCCGGGCAGGGCCGGTACAGCCCCAGCATTTT. Translating gives CATTRAGPVQPQHF.

The V call is TRBV6-4, the J call TRBJ1-5; D ambiguous. Deletions cut 4 bases from V and 6 bases from J, with 13 bases between. This CDR3 spans 14 amino acids. Germline V CDR1 and CDR2: MRHNA, SNTAGT. CDR3 amino acids: CASSANREGQPQHF. CDR3 in DNA: TGTGCCAGCAGTGCGAACAGAGAAGGTCAGCCCCAGCATTTT.

The chain has TRBV29-1 and TRBJ1-2; perhaps TRBD1 as D (5 bases). Deletions cut 7 bases from V and 2 bases from J, with 14 bases between. The CDR3 is made up of 13 amino acids. The germline gives CDR1 SQVTM, CDR2 ANQGSEA. The CDR3 reads CSAVGEGNYGYTF. CDR3 coding DNA: TGCAGCGCCGTGGGGGAGGGAAACTATGGCTACACCTTC.

The chain has TRBV7-9 and TRBJ1-3; maybe TRBD1 (5 bases). Between the trimmed V and J ends, which lost 5 bases and 0 bases, there was a span of 11 bases. This CDR3 has 15 amino acids. Germline V gene data show CDR1 as SEHNR and CDR2 as FQNEAQ (reference sequence). The CDR3 DNA reads as TGTGCCAGCAGCCTGGGGCAGAGCTCTGGAAACACCATATATTTT. Its translation: CASSLGQSSGNTIYF.

The rearrangement uses TRBV4-1 and TRBJ2-2, with 9 bases matching TRBD1. Germline lookup yields CDR1 MGHRA and CDR2 YSYEKL. The V gene end was trimmed by 4 bases and the J gene end by 5 bases; junction bases not matched to a gene: 5. The CDR3 is made up of 15 amino acids. The chain's CDR3 is CASSRTGGNTGELFF. CDR3 nucleotide sequence: TGCGCCAGCAGCCGAACAGGGGGCAATACCGGGGAGCTGTTTTTT.

The chain combines TRBV19 with TRBJ2-2; D may be TRBD1 (6 bases). V was cut by 6 bases and J by 3 bases, with 11 bases left in between. The CDR3 has 14 residues. From germline, CDR1 is LNHDA and CDR2 SQIVND (reference sequence). The CDR3 loop reads CASREDSYTGELFF. The DNA of the CDR3 is TGTGCCAGTAGGGAGGACAGCTACACCGGGGAGCTGTTTTTT. The whole variable domain, filled in from reference TRBV19 and TRBJ2-2, reads DGGITQSPKYLFRKEGQNVTLSCEQNLNHDAMYWYRQDPGQGLRLIYYSQIVNDFQKGDIAEGYSVSREKKESFPLTVTSAQKNPTAFYLCASREDSYTGELFFGEGSRLTVL.

The V gene is TRBV21-1, the J gene TRBJ1-5; the table calls TRBD1, which could not be checked here. TRBV21-1 is a pseudogene segment. This CDR3 contains 15 residues. Written as DNA, the CDR3 is TGTGCCAGCAGCAACCAAGAGGGGGCCGATCAGCCCCAGCATTTT. Its protein product is CASSNQEGADQPQHF.

The chain is built from TRBV19 and TRBJ2-3; D may be TRBD2 (7 bases). Between the trimmed V and J ends, which lost 10 bases and 1 base, there was a span of 15 bases. The CDR3 totals 14 residues. CDR1 and CDR2 from the germline V gene are LNHDA and SQIVND (reference sequence). CDR3 region: CATTIGGRTDTQYF. In DNA form, the CDR3 reads TGTGCCACCACAATCGGGGGGCGCACAGATACGCAGTATTTT.